The 20 T cell receptor beta chains listed next were all sequenced from one sample in a study of Ad26.COV2.S vaccination and SARS-CoV-2 variants. Treatment meaning: over 15 received Ad26.COV2.S at low or high dose, single or two shots; 5 received placebo; per-sample allocation not given. Sampling took place 63 days after the first vaccine or placebo injection. TCRdb keeps only in-frame clones here, not all; method: immunoSEQ multiplex PCR. The sample includes 350,000 to 400,000 clones, approximately 91% of them seen just once. The sample was peripheral blood, taken in a trial of Ad26.COV2.S vaccine versus placebo. The source of these receptors is a person aged 18-60 years who received the Ad26.COV2.S COVID-19 vaccine or a placebo.

In this sample, this clone turned up once. The gene calls are TRBV2 and TRBJ1-4; no reliable D call. In germline, CDR1 is SNHLY, CDR2 FYNNEI. This CDR3 has 16 residues. The ends were cut back, 1 base at V and 3 bases at J, with 12 bases in the middle. CDR3 region: CASSEGPPGPNEKLFF. DNA of the CDR3: TGTGCCAGCAGTGAAGGGCCGCCAGGCCCTAATGAAAAACTGTTTTTT.

In this sample, this clone turned up a few times. This sequence joins TRBV7-9 and TRBJ2-7, with D perhaps matching TRBD2 (8 bases). CDR1 and CDR2 (germline): SEHNR, FQNEAQ (reference sequence). This CDR3 spans 18 amino acids. V lost 4 bases to trimming and J lost 1 base, with 23 bases between them. CDR3 region: CASSSSGSRGTRSYEQYF. CDR3 DNA sequence: TGTGCCAGCAGCTCTTCGGGCTCCAGGGGGACTAGATCCTACGAGCAGTACTTC.

The chain joins TRBV4-2 to TRBJ2-5; D might be TRBD1 (5 bases). V was trimmed by 0 bases and J by 5 bases, leaving 19 bases between them. Germline values: CDR1 LGHNA, CDR2 YNFKEQ. The length of the CDR3 is 17 residues. CDR3 in amino acids: CASSQEIVGQVEETQYF. In DNA form, the CDR3 reads TGTGCCAGCAGCCAAGAAATTGTGGGGCAGGTTGAGGAGACCCAGTACTTC.

J is TRBJ1-1 and V is TRBV7-9; D uncertain. The germline V gene has CDR1 SEHNR and CDR2 FQNEAQ (reference sequence). Trimming removed 4 bases from V and 1 base from J, with 13 bases in between. This CDR3 is 15 amino acids long. CDR3 DNA: TGTGCCAGCAGCTCAAATCCACGGACGAACACTGAAGCTTTCTTT. Translated: CASSSNPRTNTEAFF.

V gene TRBV15 combines with J gene TRBJ1-6; tentative D call: TRBD1 (6 bases). This CDR3 region has 15 residues. Germline CDR1 reads LNHNV; CDR2 reads YYDKDF (reference sequence). Trimming cost V 3 bases and J 8 bases, with 14 bases left between them. In DNA, the CDR3 is TGTGCCACCAGCAGCACCACAGGGCGGGATTCACCCCTCCACTTT. Translation gives CATSSTTGRDSPLHF.

The chain employs TRBV6-2 or TRBV6-3 and TRBJ2-1; 9 bases match TRBD2. Germline V gene lookup returns CDR1 MNHEY and CDR2 SVGEGT. The V gene end was trimmed by 0 bases and the J gene end by 6 bases; junction bases not matched to a gene: 6. There are 16 residues in the CDR3. The CDR3 here is CASSYSAGGGANEQFF. The CDR3 DNA sequence: TGTGCCAGCAGTTACTCGGCTGGCGGGGGGGCCAATGAGCAGTTCTTC.

This clone was seen once. V usage is TRBV3-1 (or the pseudogene TRBV3-2) and J usage is TRBJ2-1; TRBD2 agrees at 12 bases. The junction had 14 bases not matched to a gene; V was cut back by 1 base and J by 7 bases. Per germline, CDR1 LGHDT and CDR2 YNNKEL (reference sequence). CDR3 length equals 19 residues. The CDR3 sequence: CASSQAPLPPTSGGNEQFF. The CDR3 DNA follows: TGTGCCAGCAGCCAAGCACCCCTCCCTCCGACTAGCGGGGGTAATGAGCAGTTCTTC.

This chain connects TRBV7-9 to TRBJ1-3, with D possibly being TRBD1 (6 bases). From germline, CDR1 is SEHNR and CDR2 FQNEAQ (reference sequence). CDR3 size: 15 residues. The V and J ends lost 5 bases and 1 base respectively, with 12 bases between them. The CDR3 protein is CASSQGGTSGNTIYF. The CDR3 DNA follows: TGTGCCAGCAGCCAAGGAGGGACATCTGGAAACACCATATATTTT.

The V call is TRBV9, the J call TRBJ2-3; D remains unclear. The CDR3 runs to 13 residues. Per the germline V gene, CDR1 is SGDLS and CDR2 is YYNGEE. With 4 bases removed from V and 10 bases from J, the gap between germline ends came to 16 bases. CDR3 protein: CASSRSSGVAQYF. CDR3 nucleotide sequence: TGTGCCAGCAGCCGTAGTAGTGGGGTAGCGCAGTATTTT.

This sequence joins TRBV6-2 or TRBV6-3 and TRBJ1-2, with 7 bases fitting TRBD1. After removal of 2 bases from V and 7 bases from J, the junction contained 4 bases not matched to a gene. The CDR3 consists of 13 residues. Per germline, CDR1 MNHEY and CDR2 SVGEGT. The CDR3 region is CASSYTTGAGYTF. The CDR3 coding sequence is TGTGCCAGCAGTTACACAACAGGGGCTGGCTACACCTTC.

The genes are TRBV18 and TRBJ2-7, with D possibly being TRBD1 (6 bases). CDR1 is KGHSH and CDR2 is LQKENI in the germline V gene. The CDR3 spans 15 residues. V was trimmed by 2 bases and J by 5 bases, leaving 16 bases between them. CDR3 sequence reads: CASSPTQGRPNEQYF. In DNA form, the CDR3 reads TGTGCCAGCTCACCAACGCAGGGGCGCCCCAACGAGCAGTACTTC.

The rearrangement links TRBV4-3 to TRBJ2-3, with 8 bases identical to TRBD1. Germline V gene data show CDR1 as LGHNA and CDR2 as YSLEER. V lost 0 bases to trimming and J lost 2 bases; unmatched junction nucleotides: 7. This CDR3 is 17 amino acids long. The DNA of the CDR3 is TGCGCCAGCAGCCAAGAACCCGGACAGGGAAACACAGATACGCAGTATTTT. It encodes CASSQEPGQGNTDTQYF.

The V call is TRBV18, the J call TRBJ2-6; no clear D. The length of the CDR3 is 14 residues. Germline values: CDR1 KGHSH, CDR2 LQKENI. Trimming took 3 bases from V and 2 from J, leaving 5 bases between them. Here the CDR3 DNA reads TGTGCCAGCTCACCCCTCGCTGGGGCCAACGTCCTGACTTTC. Protein product: CASSPLAGANVLTF.

The chain recombines TRBV6-5 with TRBJ1-1; D gene uncertain. V lost 5 bases and J 7 bases, leaving 20 bases between the germline ends. This CDR3 is 15 amino acids long. Looked up from germline, CDR1 is MNHEY and CDR2 is SVGAGI. The CDR3 nucleotides are TGTGCCAGCAGTACCCAGTTATCCGAGGGAAATGAAGCTTTCTTT. Translated: CASSTQLSEGNEAFF.

The chain links TRBV5-6 to TRBJ2-3, with 8 bases aligning to TRBD2. CDR1 is SGHDT and CDR2 is YYEEEE in the germline V gene. The CDR3 loop spans 16 amino acids. Germline trimming cut 4 bases from V and 7 bases from J; bases unmatched to any gene: 14. The CDR3 region has the DNA TGTGCCAGCAGCCTCGGGGCGGGGGGAAATCGCAATACGCAGTATTTT. It encodes CASSLGAGGNRNTQYF.

The J gene is TRBJ2-7, the V gene TRBV3-1 (or the pseudogene TRBV3-2), with D unresolved. V was shortened by 4 bases and J by 5 bases, with 12 bases between the two germline ends. This CDR3 region has 13 residues. The germline CDR1 and CDR2 sequences are LGHDT and YNNKEL (reference sequence). CDR3 DNA sequence: TGTGCCAGCAGCCTTCGCCTAGGTCACGAGCAGTACTTC. Translating it yields CASSLRLGHEQYF.

The chain employs TRBV7-2 and TRBJ1-1; D not resolved. The CDR3 consists of 14 residues. In germline, CDR1 is SGHTA, CDR2 FQGNSA. Trimming took off 5 bases at V and 3 bases at J, with 13 bases between the two ends. The CDR3 region is CASSPYGVYTEAFF. The CDR3 bases are TGTGCCAGCAGCCCCTACGGGGTGTACACTGAAGCTTTCTTT. Full variable domain (rest looked up from reference TRBV7-2 and TRBJ1-1): GAGVSQSPSNKVTEKGKDVELRCDPISGHTALYWYRQSLGQGLEFLIYFQGNSAPDKSGLPSDRFSAERTGGSVSTLTIQRTQQEDSAVYLCASSPYGVYTEAFFGQGTRLTVV.

The gene calls are TRBV5-6 and TRBJ2-5; D not resolved. The CDR3 length is 12 residues. With 4 bases removed from V and 3 bases from J, the gap between germline ends came to 7 bases. CDR1 and CDR2 (germline): SGHDT, YYEEEE. This chain's CDR3 is CASSLGKETQYF. In DNA form, the CDR3 reads TGTGCCAGCAGCCTGGGGAAAGAGACCCAGTACTTC.

V and J are TRBV4-1 and TRBJ1-5; tentatively, D is TRBD1 (5 bases). There are 15 residues in the CDR3. V lost 1 base and J lost 7, with 14 bases in between. Germline CDR1 and CDR2: MGHRA and YSYEKL. CDR3 DNA: TGCGCCAGCAGCCAAGCATCACAGGCTAGGCAGCCCCAGCATTTT. It encodes CASSQASQARQPQHF.

The chain links TRBV7-9 to TRBJ2-3; D possibly corresponds to TRBD2 (5 bases). This CDR3 has 12 residues. CDR1 and CDR2 from the germline V gene are SEHNR and FQNEAQ (reference sequence). Deletions cut 8 bases from V and 4 bases from J, with 10 bases between. The CDR3 reads CASGETADTQYF. The CDR3 bases are TGTGCCAGCGGGGAGACTGCAGATACGCAGTATTTT.